This T cell receptor (beta chain) originates from a study of a mutant IDH1 vaccine in newly diagnosed glioma listed by TCRdb under 2021. For context, the study as a whole: Across visits V03 through V10, patients got a total of eight vaccinations, given in weeks 1, 3, 5, 7, 11, 15, 19 and 23. Vaccination was initiated 4-6 weeks after radiotherapy alone, or concurrently with temozolomide cycles in the chemotherapy-containing groups. Of the approximately 33 treated patients, 62.5% were male and approximately 38% were female, and a mean age of roughly 40 years was recorded. Before enrollment, patients had received standard therapy of radiotherapy alone, temozolomide alone, or radiochemotherapy with temozolomide; most received the combination. Peripheral blood samples were drawn at six visits, namely V03 (baseline), V05, V07, V10, V12 and V13. Longitudinal TCRB deep sequencing was done for some 25 treated patients, wherever samples were available for exploratory analyses. Broader findings and caveats from the paper: Across multiple MHC alleles, vaccine-induced immune responses were seen in approximately 93% of patients. Pseudoprogression seemed to be unrelated to changes in the top peripheral T cell clonotypes found by TCRB sequencing. The authors noted that analyses of patient blood samples could not be reproduced because of sample limitations. Availability determined which PBMC samples were chosen for TCRB deep sequencing.

The sample's time point, from its label and the paper: week 23, last vaccination. Every vaccine dose consisted of 300 ug of a 20-mer mutant IDH1 peptide in Montanide, administered subcutaneously together with topical imiquimod. All donors had newly diagnosed IDH1-mutant astrocytomas of WHO grade 3 or 4 that showed loss of nuclear ATRX. The samples were drawn from NOA16, a multicentre, single-arm, open-label phase I trial in Germany that tested a mutant IDH1 peptide vaccine in humans for the first time. Genomic DNA for TCRB sequencing was extracted from EDTA blood using the DNeasy Blood and Tissue Kit. Notes on this clone: The target of this receptor is not known. The input lacks base qualities; no much larger clone sits a single base away.

The library was generated by the immunoSEQ multiplex PCR assay. The hsTCRB Kit was used according to the manufacturer's protocol to amplify rearranged TCR beta chain sequences. TCRB libraries were sequenced on an Illumina MiSeq. The source study handled its data this way. The kit vendor's proprietary platform handled demultiplexing, trimming and gene mapping. Drawn from immuneACCESS, this table holds only the in-frame rearrangements with V and J called that TCRdb kept. Clones are partly lost; checked studies trace under half to an unresolved V gene and leave the rest unexplained. V, J and clone size were drawn from that table, and D and trimming were deduced from the DNA. Here the sample has approximately 50,000 clones; 75% to 90% occur a single time. The biggest ten clones account for around 1.5% of the sample. This material consisted of PBMCs, taken from a glioma patient whose treatment included an IDH1 peptide vaccine. The clonotype comes from a man in his forties with glioma.

The CDR3 is CASREQGASYGYTF. In nucleotide form, the sequence is TGCGCCAGCAGAGAACAGGGGGCTAGCTATGGCTACACCTTC. The rearrangement joined TRBV10-2 to TRBJ1-2, with 9 junctional bases fitting TRBD1. The CDR3 sequence holds 14 residues, the cysteine and phenylalanine included. Solely the CDR3 DNA is kept, with 42 bases framed from the first base. The junction shows trimming of 6 bases on V and 4 bases on J, and the gene matches do not reach 6 bases of it. Via the germline V gene, CDR1 is WSHSY and CDR2 SAAADI.